The source of this TCR beta chain is a study of beta chain features in type 1 diabetes. Germline assignment: CDR1 SGDLS and CDR2 YYNGEE. This CDR3 has 16 amino acids. V was pared by 4 bases and J by 0 bases, with 6 bases of the junction left unmatched. Study results and caveats: Shortening that was moderate but significant affected the TCRB CDR3s of Type 1 diabetes patients in all four CD4+ subsets.

About this clone itself: Its target is unknown.

Of the isolated RNA, all was reverse transcribed, and so the sequenced material was expressed TCRB transcripts. Repertoires were generated with immunoSEQ multiplex PCR, while TCRdb's copy carries only in-frame clones and drops some. In the table there are around 600,000 clones, 9.5% to 15% of which are singletons. The receptor's source is a man younger than 45 with type 1 diabetes. This rearrangement joins TRBV9 to TRBJ2-2; 7 nucleotides line up with TRBD1. The sample comprised naive CD4+ T cells from blood. The CDR3, as DNA: TGTGCCAGCAGCCAAGGGGGCAGCGCGAACACCGGGGAGCTGTTTTTT. Translating it yields CASSQGGSANTGELFF.